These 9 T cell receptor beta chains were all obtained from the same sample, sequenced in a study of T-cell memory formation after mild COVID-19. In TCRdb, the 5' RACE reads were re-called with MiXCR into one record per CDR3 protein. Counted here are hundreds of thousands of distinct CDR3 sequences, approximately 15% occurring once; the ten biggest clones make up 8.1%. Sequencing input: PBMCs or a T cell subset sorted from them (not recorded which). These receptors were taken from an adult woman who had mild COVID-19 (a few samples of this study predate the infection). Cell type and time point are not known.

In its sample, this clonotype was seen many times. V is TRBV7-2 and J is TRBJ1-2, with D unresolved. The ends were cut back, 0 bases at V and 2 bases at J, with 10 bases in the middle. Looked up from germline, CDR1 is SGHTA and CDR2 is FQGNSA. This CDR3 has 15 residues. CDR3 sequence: CASSLAGSANYGYTF. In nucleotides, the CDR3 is TGTGCCAGCAGCTTAGCCGGCAGCGCCAACTATGGCTACACCTTC.

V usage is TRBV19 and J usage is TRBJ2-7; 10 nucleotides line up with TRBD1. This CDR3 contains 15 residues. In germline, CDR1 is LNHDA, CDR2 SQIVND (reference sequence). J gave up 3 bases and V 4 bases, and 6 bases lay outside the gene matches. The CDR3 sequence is CASSTGTGVGYEQYF. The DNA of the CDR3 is TGTGCCAGTAGTACCGGGACAGGGGTCGGCTACGAGCAGTACTTC. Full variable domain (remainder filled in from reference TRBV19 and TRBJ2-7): DGGITQSPKYLFRKEGQNVTLSCEQNLNHDAMYWYRQDPGQGLRLIYYSQIVNDFQKGDIAEGYSVSREKKESFPLTVTSAQKNPTAFYLCASSTGTGVGYEQYFGPGTRLTVT.

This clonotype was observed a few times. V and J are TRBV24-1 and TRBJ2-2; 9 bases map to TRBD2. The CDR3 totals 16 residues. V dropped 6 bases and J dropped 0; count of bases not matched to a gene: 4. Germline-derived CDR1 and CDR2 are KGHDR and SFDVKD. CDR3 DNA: TGTGCCACCAGTCTAGCGGGATGGACGAACACCGGGGAGCTGTTTTTT. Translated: CATSLAGWTNTGELFF.

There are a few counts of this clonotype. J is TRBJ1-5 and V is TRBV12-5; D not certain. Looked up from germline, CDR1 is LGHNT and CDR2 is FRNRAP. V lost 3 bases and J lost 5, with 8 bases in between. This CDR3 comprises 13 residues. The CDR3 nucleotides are TGTGCTAGTGGTTTAGCAGGTTATCAGCCCCAGCATTTT. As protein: CASGLAGYQPQHF.

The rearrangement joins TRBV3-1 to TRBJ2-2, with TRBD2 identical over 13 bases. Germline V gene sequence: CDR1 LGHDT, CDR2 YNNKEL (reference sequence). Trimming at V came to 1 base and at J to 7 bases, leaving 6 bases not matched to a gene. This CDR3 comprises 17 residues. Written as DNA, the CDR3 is TGTGCCAGCAGCCAAGTACTCGGACTAGCGGGAGTCGGGGAGCTGTTTTTT. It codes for CASSQVLGLAGVGELFF.

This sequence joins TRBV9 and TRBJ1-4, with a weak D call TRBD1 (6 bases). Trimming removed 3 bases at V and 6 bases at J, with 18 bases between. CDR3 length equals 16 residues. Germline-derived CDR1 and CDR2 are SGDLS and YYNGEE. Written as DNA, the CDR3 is TGTGCCAGCAGCGCCCGGGGACACGGGCCGGATGAAAAACTGTTTTTT. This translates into CASSARGHGPDEKLFF.

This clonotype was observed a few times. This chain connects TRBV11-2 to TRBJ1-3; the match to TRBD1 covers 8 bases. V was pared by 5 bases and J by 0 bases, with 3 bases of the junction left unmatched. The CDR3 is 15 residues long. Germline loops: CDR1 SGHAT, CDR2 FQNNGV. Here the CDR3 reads CASSRDRPSGNTIYF. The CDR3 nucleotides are TGTGCCAGCAGCCGGGACAGGCCCTCTGGAAACACCATATATTTT.

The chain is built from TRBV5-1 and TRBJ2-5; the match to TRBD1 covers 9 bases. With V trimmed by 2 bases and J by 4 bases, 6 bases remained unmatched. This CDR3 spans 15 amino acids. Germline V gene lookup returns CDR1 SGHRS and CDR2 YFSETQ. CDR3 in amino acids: CASSFFGTGPETQYF. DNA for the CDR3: TGCGCCAGCAGCTTCTTCGGGACAGGGCCAGAGACCCAGTACTTC.

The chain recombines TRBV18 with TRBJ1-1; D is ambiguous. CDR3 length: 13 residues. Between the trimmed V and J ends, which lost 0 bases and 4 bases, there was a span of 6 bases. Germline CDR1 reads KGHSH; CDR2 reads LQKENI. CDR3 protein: CASSPPSLTEAFF. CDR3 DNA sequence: TGTGCCAGCTCACCACCCTCTCTCACTGAAGCTTTCTTT.